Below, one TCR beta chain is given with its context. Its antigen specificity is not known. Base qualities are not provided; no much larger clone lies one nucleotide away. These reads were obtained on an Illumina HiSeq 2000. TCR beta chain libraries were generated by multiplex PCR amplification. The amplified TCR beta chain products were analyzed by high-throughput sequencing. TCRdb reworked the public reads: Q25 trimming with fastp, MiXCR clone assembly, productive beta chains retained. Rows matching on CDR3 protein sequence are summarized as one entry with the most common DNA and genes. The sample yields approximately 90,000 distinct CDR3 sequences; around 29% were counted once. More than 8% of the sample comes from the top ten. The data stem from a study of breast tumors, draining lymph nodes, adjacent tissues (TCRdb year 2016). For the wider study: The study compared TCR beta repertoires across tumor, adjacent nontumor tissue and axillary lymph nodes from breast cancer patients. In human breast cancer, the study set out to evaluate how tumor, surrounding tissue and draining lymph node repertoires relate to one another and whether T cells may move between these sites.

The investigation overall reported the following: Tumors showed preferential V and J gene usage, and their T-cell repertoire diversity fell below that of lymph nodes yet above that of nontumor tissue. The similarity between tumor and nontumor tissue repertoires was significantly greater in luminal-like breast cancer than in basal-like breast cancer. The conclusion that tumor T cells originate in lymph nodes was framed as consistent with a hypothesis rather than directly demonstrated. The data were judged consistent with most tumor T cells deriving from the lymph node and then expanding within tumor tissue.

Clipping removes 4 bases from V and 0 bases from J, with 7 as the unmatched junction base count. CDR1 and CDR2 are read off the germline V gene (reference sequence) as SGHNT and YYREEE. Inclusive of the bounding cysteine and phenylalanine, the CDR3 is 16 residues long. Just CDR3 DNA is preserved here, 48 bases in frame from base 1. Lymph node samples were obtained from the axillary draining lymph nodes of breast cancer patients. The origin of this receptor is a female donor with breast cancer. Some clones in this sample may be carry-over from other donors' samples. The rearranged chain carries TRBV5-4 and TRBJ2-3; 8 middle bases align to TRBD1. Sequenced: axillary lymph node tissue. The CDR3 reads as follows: CASSKPGQDSTDTQYF. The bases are TGTGCCAGCAGCAAACCGGGACAGGATAGCACAGATACGCAGTATTTT. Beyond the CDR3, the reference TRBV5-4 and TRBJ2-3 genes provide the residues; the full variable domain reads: ETGVTQSPTHLIKTRGQQVTLRCSSQSGHNTVSWYQQALGQGPQFIFQYYREEENGRGNFPPRFSGLQFPNYSSELNVNALELDDSALYLCASSKPGQDSTDTQYFGPGTRLTVL.